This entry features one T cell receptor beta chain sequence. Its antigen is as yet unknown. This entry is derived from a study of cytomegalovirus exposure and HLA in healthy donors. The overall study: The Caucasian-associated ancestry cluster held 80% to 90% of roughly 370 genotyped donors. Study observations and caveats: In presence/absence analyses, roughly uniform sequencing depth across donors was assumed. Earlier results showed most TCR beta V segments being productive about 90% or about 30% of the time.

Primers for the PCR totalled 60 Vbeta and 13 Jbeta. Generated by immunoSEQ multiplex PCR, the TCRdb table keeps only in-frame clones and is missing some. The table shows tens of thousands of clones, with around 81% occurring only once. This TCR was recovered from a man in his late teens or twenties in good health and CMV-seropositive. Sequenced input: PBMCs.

CDR3: CASRTNGQGHYEQYF. CDR3 DNA: TGTGCCAGCAGGACGAATGGACAGGGGCACTACGAGCAGTACTTC. The V and J genes are TRBV7-9 and TRBJ2-7, with 9 bases lining up with TRBD1. Germline V gene lookup returns CDR1 SEHNR and CDR2 FQNEAQ (reference sequence). V lost 6 bases to trimming and J lost 3 bases; unmatched junction nucleotides: 9. The length of the CDR3 is 15 residues.